This T cell receptor (beta chain) derives from a study of CD8 T cells in ankylosing spondylitis. Study-wide results and caveats: Significantly higher representation of disease-linked clones was reported for matched ankylosing spondylitis synovial fluid. Apparently characteristic of ankylosing spondylitis blood was a TCR beta motif (under ten highly homologous variants).

As for this clonotype: Antigen unknown.

CDR1 and CDR2 from the germline V gene are SGHNT and YENEEA. The V and J ends lost 5 bases and 5 bases, in that order; junction bases with no gene match: 2. There are 12 residues in the CDR3. Generation of TCR beta libraries employed quantitative 5'-RACE incorporating molecular barcodes. One entry per CDR3 protein results from TCRdb running MiXCR on the 5' RACE reads. The profile covers about 33,000 distinct CDR3 sequences, with 13% to 15% appearing a single time and 30% to 40% taken by the ten largest. This clonotype originated in a male donor with ankylosing spondylitis or in good health (not recorded which). This chain links TRBV11-3 with TRBJ2-5; TRBD1 matches at 7 bases. The source material was blood. DNA of the CDR3: TGTGCCAGCAGCACGACAGGGGAGACCCAGTACTTC. It encodes CASSTTGETQYF.